This TCR beta chain was identified during a study of blood T cells in healthy people across ages. Germline V CDR1 and CDR2: SGHKS, YYEKEE (reference sequence). Losses at the gene ends were 3 bases for V and 3 bases for J; bases not matched to a gene: 10. The CDR3 spans 17 residues. Through a sample-barcoded 5' primer and a J-beta primer mix, a second PCR was run for roughly 6 to 11 cycles. One entry per CDR3 protein results from TCRdb running MiXCR on the 5' RACE reads. The table shows 780,000 or so distinct CDR3 sequences, with 25% occurring only once. These same data were also listed under a study on T cells of mothers and their children.

The chain carries TRBV5-5 and TRBJ1-1, with 11 bases fitting TRBD1. What was sequenced was blood. The TCR originated in a boy aged 10-17 years in good health. The CDR3 protein is CASSSGTGGVVDTEAFF. The CDR3 DNA is TGTGCCAGCAGCTCAGGGACAGGGGGAGTTGTTGACACTGAAGCTTTCTTT.